The rows below give T cell receptor beta chains drawn from one sample of a study of follicular helper T cells after annual influenza vaccination. Only in-frame clones appear in the TCRdb table, and some are missing; sequencing was by immunoSEQ multiplex PCR. In the table there are 3,000 or so clones, 79% of which are singletons. The sample consisted of CXCR5+ CD38- circulating T follicular helper cells from blood, taken on the day of influenza vaccination. These receptors were obtained from an adult who received the influenza vaccine. The conserved cysteine and the conserved F or W are not part of the CDR3 here. The order of the fields is J gene, V gene, CDR3 length, CDR3 protein.

TRBJ2-7,TRBV5-4,14,ASSRGRDKGDYEQY
TRBJ2-4,TRBV4-3,13,ASSQEAQGKNIQY
TRBJ2-7,TRBV10-3,10,AIRQGQDEQY
TRBJ2-1,TRBV2,13,ASSYLAGGRDEQF
TRBJ2-3,TRBV9,13,ASSVLSGGEHTQY
TRBJ2-7,TRBV11-2,12,ASSLETGLYEQY
TRBJ2-5,TRBV6-1,11,ASSDGGSQAQY
TRBJ1-5,TRBV27,11,ASSLSTNQPQH
TRBJ1-3,TRBV15,12,ATSKPGTENTIY
TRBJ1-3,TRBV14,14,ASSQERGYRGNTIY
TRBJ2-7,TRBV20-1,9,SAAHSYEQY
TRBJ2-2,TRBV7-9,17,ASSLGGPLGTLNTGELF
TRBJ1-1,TRBV28,11,ASSSLMNTEAF
TRBJ2-3,TRBV29-1,13,SAVPGLAYTDTQY
TRBJ1-2,TRBV2,10,ASSRENYGYT
TRBJ2-3,TRBV18,15,ASSPPSGRGFTDTQY
TRBJ1-4,TRBV7-9,12,ASSRTGDNEKLF